The rows below give T cell receptor beta chains drawn from one sample of a study of identical twins. TCRdb re-called the 5' RACE reads with MiXCR, one entry per CDR3 protein. The data hold around 680,000 distinct CDR3 sequences, with over 8.5% observed a single time. This sample also appeared in a second study, on yellow fever vaccine responses in identical twins.

The specimen was PBMCs. These TCRs come from a young woman in good health. Each CDR3 is given with its conserved first and last residue. Fields, in order: V gene, D gene, clone size, J gene, CDR3 protein, CDR3 DNA. The D gene is left open where the match is weak. The listing skips clone size in some rows; elsewhere it reads once, few, many or a size class.

v_gene: TRBV7-8
d_gene: TRBD2
abundance: NA
j_gene: TRBJ2-2
CDR3aa: CASRGTGTSGNTGELFF
CDR3nt: TGTGCCAGCAGGGGAACCGGGACTAGCGGGAACACCGGGGAGCTGTTTTTT

v_gene: TRBV14
d_gene: NA
abundance: NA
j_gene: TRBJ2-2
CDR3aa: CASSQEAGFWRTNTGELFF
CDR3nt: TGTGCCAGCAGCCAAGAGGCTGGCTTTTGGCGTACGAACACCGGGGAGCTGTTTTTT

v_gene: TRBV2
d_gene: TRBD1
abundance: NA
j_gene: TRBJ1-6
CDR3aa: CASSTGTGGNSPLHF
CDR3nt: TGTGCCAGCAGTACTGGGACAGGCGGTAATTCACCCCTCCACTTT

v_gene: TRBV7-3
d_gene: TRBD1
abundance: few
j_gene: TRBJ2-2
CDR3aa: CASSLRTGYPTGELFF
CDR3nt: TGTGCCAGCAGCTTGAGGACAGGGTACCCGACCGGGGAGCTGTTTTTT

v_gene: TRBV29-1
d_gene: NA
abundance: many
j_gene: TRBJ2-7
CDR3aa: CSVNKEPFYEQYF
CDR3nt: TGCAGCGTCAACAAGGAACCCTTCTACGAGCAGTACTTC

v_gene: TRBV10-3
d_gene: TRBD2
abundance: NA
j_gene: TRBJ2-3
CDR3aa: CAILSDFVAGGRTDTQYF
CDR3nt: TGTGCCATCCTCAGCGACTTTGTAGCGGGGGGCCGCACAGATACGCAGTATTTT

v_gene: TRBV29-1
d_gene: TRBD2
abundance: many
j_gene: TRBJ2-1
CDR3aa: CSVDRSGMGNEQFF
CDR3nt: TGCAGCGTAGATCGTAGCGGGATGGGCAATGAGCAGTTCTTC

v_gene: TRBV19
d_gene: NA
abundance: NA
j_gene: TRBJ1-1
CDR3aa: CASSIIQGEAFF
CDR3nt: TGTGCCAGTAGTATCATCCAGGGTGAAGCTTTCTTT

v_gene: TRBV20-1
d_gene: NA
abundance: few
j_gene: TRBJ2-1
CDR3aa: CSARSGTPGDEQFF
CDR3nt: TGCAGTGCTAGGTCCGGGACCCCCGGTGATGAGCAGTTCTTC

v_gene: TRBV27
d_gene: TRBD1
abundance: few
j_gene: TRBJ1-1
CDR3aa: CASRARGQNTEAFF
CDR3nt: TGTGCCAGCAGAGCCAGGGGGCAGAACACTGAAGCTTTCTTT

v_gene: TRBV9
d_gene: NA
abundance: few
j_gene: TRBJ1-2
CDR3aa: CASSVDPFAGNYGYTF
CDR3nt: TGTGCCAGCAGCGTAGATCCTTTTGCAGGGAACTATGGCTACACCTTC

v_gene: TRBV5-1
d_gene: NA
abundance: few
j_gene: TRBJ2-7
CDR3aa: CASSAQPDGAYEQYF
CDR3nt: TGCGCCAGCAGCGCCCAACCGGACGGAGCCTACGAGCAGTACTTC

v_gene: TRBV5-1
d_gene: TRBD1
abundance: NA
j_gene: TRBJ2-7
CDR3aa: CASRARQGTNEQYF
CDR3nt: TGCGCCAGCAGGGCGAGACAGGGGACCAACGAGCAGTACTTC

v_gene: TRBV4-2
d_gene: TRBD1
abundance: NA
j_gene: TRBJ1-2
CDR3aa: CASSQEGLTGQPGYTF
CDR3nt: TGTGCCAGCAGCCAAGAGGGTTTGACAGGGCAGCCAGGCTACACCTTC

v_gene: TRBV15
d_gene: NA
abundance: few
j_gene: TRBJ2-7
CDR3aa: CATSRDQTGTYEQYF
CDR3nt: TGTGCCACCAGCAGAGACCAAACAGGGACCTACGAGCAGTACTTC

v_gene: TRBV7-2
d_gene: TRBD2
abundance: many
j_gene: TRBJ2-1
CDR3aa: CASSPWTSAYNEQFF
CDR3nt: TGTGCCAGCAGCCCCTGGACTAGCGCTTACAATGAGCAGTTCTTC

v_gene: TRBV20-1
d_gene: NA
abundance: NA
j_gene: TRBJ2-7
CDR3aa: CSARGSETTYEQYF
CDR3nt: TGCAGTGCTAGAGGGTCGGAAACGACCTACGAGCAGTACTTC

v_gene: TRBV9
d_gene: TRBD2
abundance: NA
j_gene: TRBJ2-5
CDR3aa: CASSTRGDPGETQYF
CDR3nt: TGTGCCAGCAGCACCCGGGGGGACCCGGGGGAGACCCAGTACTTC

v_gene: TRBV20-1
d_gene: NA
abundance: NA
j_gene: TRBJ2-1
CDR3aa: CSAQALGRGNEQFF
CDR3nt: TGCAGTGCCCAAGCACTAGGAAGGGGCAATGAGCAGTTCTTC

v_gene: TRBV20-1
d_gene: TRBD1
abundance: NA
j_gene: TRBJ1-1
CDR3aa: CSARKTGGADTEAFF
CDR3nt: TGCAGTGCTAGAAAAACAGGGGGCGCGGACACTGAAGCTTTCTTT